This T cell receptor beta chain was sequenced for a study of graft-versus-host responses after intestinal transplantation. Whole-study context: Induction using anti-thymocyte globulin, followed by tacrolimus and steroids for about 3 years, was given to all recipients.

Germline V gene lookup returns CDR1 SSHAT and CDR2 FNYEAQ (reference sequence). This CDR3 has 14 amino acids. A word on this clone: Its antigen is not known. Mismatch with germline at one junction end may stem from a read error. The sample has other DNA sequences that encode this CDR3 too.

Here immunoSEQ multiplex PCR was the method, and the copy in TCRdb shows in-frame clones only, minus some. This repertoire shows fewer than 120,000 clones, roughly 93% found once; its top ten account for about 0.51%. Study observations and caveats: Patients with graft-donor T cell macrochimerism had high graft-versus-host to host-versus-graft clonal ratios in allografts. Marrow from the recipient contained GvH clones, some of which had appeared first in ileum or blood. GvH clone levels peaked in circulation, and this peak was associated with early post-transplant HvG declines.

V gene TRBV7-7 combines with J gene TRBJ2-7, with unresolved D. The TCR comes from a human donor who received an intestinal transplant. Sequencing was performed on unstimulated CD8+ T cells sorted from spleen or lymph node cells, taken before intestinal transplant. The CDR3 bases are TGTGCTAGCAGCCCCGCCCTGAGCTCCTACGAGCAGTACTTC. It is translated as CASSPALSSYEQYF.